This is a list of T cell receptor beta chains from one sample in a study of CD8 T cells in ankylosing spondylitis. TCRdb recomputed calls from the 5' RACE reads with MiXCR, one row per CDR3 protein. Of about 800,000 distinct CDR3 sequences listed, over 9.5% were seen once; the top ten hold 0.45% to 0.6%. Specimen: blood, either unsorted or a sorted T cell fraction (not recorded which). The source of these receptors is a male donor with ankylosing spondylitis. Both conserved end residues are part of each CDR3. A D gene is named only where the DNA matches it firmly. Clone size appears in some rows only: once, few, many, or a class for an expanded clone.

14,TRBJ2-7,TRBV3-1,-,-,TGTGCCAGCAGCCAAGTTGTCAGCCACTACGAGCAGTACTTC,CASSQVVSHYEQYF
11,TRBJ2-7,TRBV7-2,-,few,TGTGCCAGCAGCTTCACGGACGAGCAGTACTTC,CASSFTDEQYF
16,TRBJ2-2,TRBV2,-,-,TGTGCCATTTCAGGAGGACAGATCCTTAACACCGGGGAGCTGTTTTTT,CAISGGQILNTGELFF
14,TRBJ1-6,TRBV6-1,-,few,TGTGCCAGCTCCCCCAGGGGCTTTAATTCACCCCTCCACTTT,CASSPRGFNSPLHF
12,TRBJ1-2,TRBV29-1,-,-,TGCAGCGTGGCCTACGGAAACTATGGCTACACCTTC,CSVAYGNYGYTF
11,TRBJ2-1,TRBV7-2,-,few,TGTGCCAGCAGCCGTCACAATGAGCAGTTCTTC,CASSRHNEQFF
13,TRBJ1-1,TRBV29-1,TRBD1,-,TGCAGCGTTGGCGACAGGGGGTACACTGAAGCTTTCTTT,CSVGDRGYTEAFF
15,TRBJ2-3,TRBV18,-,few,TGTGCCAGCTCACCAATAGTGCTAGCGACAGATACGCAGTATTTT,CASSPIVLATDTQYF
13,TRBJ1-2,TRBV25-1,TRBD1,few,TGTGCCAGCTCCGGGTGGGGACAGAGAGGCTACACCTTC,CASSGWGQRGYTF
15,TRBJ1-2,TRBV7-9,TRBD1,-,TGTGCCAGCAGCTTACCAAGTACAGGGGGTAATGGCTACACCTTC,CASSLPSTGGNGYTF
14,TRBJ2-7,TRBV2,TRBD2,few,TGTGCCAGCAGTTCTAGCGGGAGGGAGAGCGAGCAGTACTTC,CASSSSGRESEQYF
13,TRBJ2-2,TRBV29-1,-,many,TGCAGCGTTCGGCAGTGGAACACCGGGGAGCTGTTTTTT,CSVRQWNTGELFF
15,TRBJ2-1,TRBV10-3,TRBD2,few,TGTGCCATCAGTGAGTTGGGGACTAGTTACAATGAGCAGTTCTTC,CAISELGTSYNEQFF
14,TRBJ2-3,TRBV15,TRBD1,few,TGTGCCACCAGCAGAGGCTGGGACAGCCCGACGCAGTATTTT,CATSRGWDSPTQYF
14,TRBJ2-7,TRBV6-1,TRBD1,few,TGTGCCAGCAGTCTCCGGACAGGGGACCACGAGCAGTACTTC,CASSLRTGDHEQYF
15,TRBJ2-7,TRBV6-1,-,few,TGTGCCAGCAGCAAACTACAGGGTGGGGTTTACGAGCAGTACTTC,CASSKLQGGVYEQYF
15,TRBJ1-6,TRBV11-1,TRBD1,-,TGTGCCAGCAGCTCGACAGGGAGTGGTAATTCACCCCTCCACTTT,CASSSTGSGNSPLHF
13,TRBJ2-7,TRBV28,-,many,TGTGCCAGCAGTTCCCCGACTCCCTACGAGCAGTACTTC,CASSSPTPYEQYF
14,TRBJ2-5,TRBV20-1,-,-,TGCAGTGCTAGAGTCGCAGGGAGAAGAGAGACCCAGTACTTC,CSARVAGRRETQYF
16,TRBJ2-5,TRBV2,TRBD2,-,TGTGCCAGCAGCGCCCCGGGGCGGGGGGTCCAAGAGACCCAGTACTTC,CASSAPGRGVQETQYF
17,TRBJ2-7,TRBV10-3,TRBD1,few,TGTGCCATCAGTGAGTCCCTCGGACAGGGGGCGTTGGACGAGCAGTACTTC,CAISESLGQGALDEQYF
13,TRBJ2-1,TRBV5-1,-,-,TGCGCCAGCAGCTTGGGGGAACACAATGAGCAGTTCTTC,CASSLGEHNEQFF
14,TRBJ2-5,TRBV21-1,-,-,TGTGCCAGCAGCAAAGCGGGGAGTGAAGAGACCCAGTACTTC,CASSKAGSEETQYF
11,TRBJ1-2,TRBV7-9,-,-,TGTGCCAGCAGCCCGGGGCCCAGCTACACCTTC,CASSPGPSYTF
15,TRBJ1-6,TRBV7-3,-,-,TGTGCCAGCAGCTTAATCGCAGGAGAATATTCACCCCTCCACTTT,CASSLIAGEYSPLHF
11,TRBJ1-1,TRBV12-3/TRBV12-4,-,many,TGTGCCAGCAGTTCGATCACTGAAGCTTTCTTT,CASSSITEAFF
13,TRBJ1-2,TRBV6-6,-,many,TGTGCCAGCAGCCACGGGCACAAGTATGGCTACACCTTC,CASSHGHKYGYTF
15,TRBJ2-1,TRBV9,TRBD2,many,TGTGCCAGCAGCTCAGGGACTAGCGGGGGGTATCAGCCGTTCTTC,CASSSGTSGGYQPFF
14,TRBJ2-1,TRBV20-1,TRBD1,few,TGCAGTGCTAGAGACCCCGACAGGGTAGCTGAGCAGTTCTTC,CSARDPDRVAEQFF
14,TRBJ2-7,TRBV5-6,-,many,TGTGCCAGCAGCTTCCTGGGCAGTAGCTACGAGCAGTACTTC,CASSFLGSSYEQYF
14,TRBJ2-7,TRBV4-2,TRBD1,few,TGTGCCAGCAGCCAAACAGGGGAAGGCTACGAGCAGTACTTC,CASSQTGEGYEQYF
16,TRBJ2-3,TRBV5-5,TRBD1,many,TGTGCCAGCAGCTATCAGGGGGCTCATTCGACAGATACGCAGTATTTT,CASSYQGAHSTDTQYF
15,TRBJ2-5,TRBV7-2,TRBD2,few,TGTGCCAGCAGCTTTGGTGGACTAGGACGGGAGACCCAGTACTTC,CASSFGGLGRETQYF
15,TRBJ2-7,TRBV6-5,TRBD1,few,TGTGCCAGCAGTTACGCCTCACAGGGGGCAAGCGAGCAGTACTTC,CASSYASQGASEQYF
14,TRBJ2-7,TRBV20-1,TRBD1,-,TGCAGTGCTCCCCTACAGGGGTCCTCGTACGAGCAGTACTTC,CSAPLQGSSYEQYF
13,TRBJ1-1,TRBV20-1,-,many,TGCAGTGCTCCTCGACAGTCGAACACTGAAGCTTTCTTT,CSAPRQSNTEAFF
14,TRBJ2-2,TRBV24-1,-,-,TGTGCCACCAGATTCCCCGGGGACGCCGGGGAGCTGTTTTTT,CATRFPGDAGELFF
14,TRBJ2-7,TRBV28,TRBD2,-,TGTGCCAGCAGGCCGAGCGGGAGCATCGGCGAGCAGTACTTC,CASRPSGSIGEQYF
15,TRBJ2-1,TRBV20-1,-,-,TGCAGTTCCCAACCCGAATGGGCAGGAATCAATGAGCAGTTCTTC,CSSQPEWAGINEQFF
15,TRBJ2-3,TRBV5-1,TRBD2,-,TGCGCCTCAAACCTAGCGGGGGTCATAACAGATACGCAGTATTTT,CASNLAGVITDTQYF
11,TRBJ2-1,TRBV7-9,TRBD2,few,TGTGCCAGCAGCTTCGCGGGAGTTGAGTTCTTC,CASSFAGVEFF
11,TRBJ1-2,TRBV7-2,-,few,TGTGCCAGCAGCTTCGTGGATGGCTACACCTTC,CASSFVDGYTF
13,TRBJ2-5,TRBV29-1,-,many,TGCAGCGTTGTTCACAGGCCCGGCGAGACCCAGTACTTC,CSVVHRPGETQYF
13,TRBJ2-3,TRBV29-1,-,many,TGCAGCGTTCGTACGCAGAACACAGATACGCAGTATTTT,CSVRTQNTDTQYF
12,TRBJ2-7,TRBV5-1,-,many,TGCGCCAGCAGCTGGGGGGACGGGCCTCCGTACTTC,CASSWGDGPPYF
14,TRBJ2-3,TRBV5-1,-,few,TGCGCCAGCAGCGTGGACAGGGAGGGCGATACGCAGTATTTT,CASSVDREGDTQYF
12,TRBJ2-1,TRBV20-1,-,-,TGCAGTGCTAGAGATCCGTTCCATGAGCAGTTCTTC,CSARDPFHEQFF
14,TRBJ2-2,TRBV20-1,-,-,TGCAGTGCTTTCCCCTCTGGGCCTGGAGGGGAGCTGTTTTTT,CSAFPSGPGGELFF
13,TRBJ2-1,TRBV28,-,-,TGTGCCAGCAGTTTATTAACCGCGGGGGAGCAGTTCTTC,CASSLLTAGEQFF
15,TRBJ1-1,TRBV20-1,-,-,TGCAGTGCTAGTGGGGCAAAGAGTGGGAACACTGAAGCTTTCTTT,CSASGAKSGNTEAFF
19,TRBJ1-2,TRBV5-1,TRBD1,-,TGCGCCAGCAGCCGCCCCAGCAGCAGGGGGCTCACCTTAGGCTATGGCTACACCTTC,CASSRPSSRGLTLGYGYTF
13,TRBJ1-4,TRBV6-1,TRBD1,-,TGTGCCAGCAAACAGGGGGCTAATGAAAAACTGTTTTTT,CASKQGANEKLFF
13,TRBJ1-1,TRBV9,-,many,TGTGCCAGCAGCGCCCACATGAACACTGAAGCTTTCTTT,CASSAHMNTEAFF
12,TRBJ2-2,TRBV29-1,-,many,TGCAGCGTTGAAAGGGGAACCGGGGAGCTGTTTTTT,CSVERGTGELFF
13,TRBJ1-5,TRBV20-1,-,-,TGCAGTGCTCGGGGGAGGTTGGGGCAGCCCCAGCATTTT,CSARGRLGQPQHF
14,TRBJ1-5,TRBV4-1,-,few,TGCGCCAGCAGCCAAGCGGCAGGGGTTAAGCCCCAGCATTTT,CASSQAAGVKPQHF
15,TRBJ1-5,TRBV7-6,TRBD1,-,TGTGCCAGCAGCTTATCCGGGACAGGGAATCAGCCCCAGCATTTT,CASSLSGTGNQPQHF
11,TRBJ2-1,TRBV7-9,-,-,TGTGCCAGCAGCTTGACTCAACAGCAGTTCTTC,CASSLTQQQFF
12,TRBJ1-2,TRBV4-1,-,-,TGCGCCAGCAGCCAAGATGGGGGACGCTACACCTTC,CASSQDGGRYTF